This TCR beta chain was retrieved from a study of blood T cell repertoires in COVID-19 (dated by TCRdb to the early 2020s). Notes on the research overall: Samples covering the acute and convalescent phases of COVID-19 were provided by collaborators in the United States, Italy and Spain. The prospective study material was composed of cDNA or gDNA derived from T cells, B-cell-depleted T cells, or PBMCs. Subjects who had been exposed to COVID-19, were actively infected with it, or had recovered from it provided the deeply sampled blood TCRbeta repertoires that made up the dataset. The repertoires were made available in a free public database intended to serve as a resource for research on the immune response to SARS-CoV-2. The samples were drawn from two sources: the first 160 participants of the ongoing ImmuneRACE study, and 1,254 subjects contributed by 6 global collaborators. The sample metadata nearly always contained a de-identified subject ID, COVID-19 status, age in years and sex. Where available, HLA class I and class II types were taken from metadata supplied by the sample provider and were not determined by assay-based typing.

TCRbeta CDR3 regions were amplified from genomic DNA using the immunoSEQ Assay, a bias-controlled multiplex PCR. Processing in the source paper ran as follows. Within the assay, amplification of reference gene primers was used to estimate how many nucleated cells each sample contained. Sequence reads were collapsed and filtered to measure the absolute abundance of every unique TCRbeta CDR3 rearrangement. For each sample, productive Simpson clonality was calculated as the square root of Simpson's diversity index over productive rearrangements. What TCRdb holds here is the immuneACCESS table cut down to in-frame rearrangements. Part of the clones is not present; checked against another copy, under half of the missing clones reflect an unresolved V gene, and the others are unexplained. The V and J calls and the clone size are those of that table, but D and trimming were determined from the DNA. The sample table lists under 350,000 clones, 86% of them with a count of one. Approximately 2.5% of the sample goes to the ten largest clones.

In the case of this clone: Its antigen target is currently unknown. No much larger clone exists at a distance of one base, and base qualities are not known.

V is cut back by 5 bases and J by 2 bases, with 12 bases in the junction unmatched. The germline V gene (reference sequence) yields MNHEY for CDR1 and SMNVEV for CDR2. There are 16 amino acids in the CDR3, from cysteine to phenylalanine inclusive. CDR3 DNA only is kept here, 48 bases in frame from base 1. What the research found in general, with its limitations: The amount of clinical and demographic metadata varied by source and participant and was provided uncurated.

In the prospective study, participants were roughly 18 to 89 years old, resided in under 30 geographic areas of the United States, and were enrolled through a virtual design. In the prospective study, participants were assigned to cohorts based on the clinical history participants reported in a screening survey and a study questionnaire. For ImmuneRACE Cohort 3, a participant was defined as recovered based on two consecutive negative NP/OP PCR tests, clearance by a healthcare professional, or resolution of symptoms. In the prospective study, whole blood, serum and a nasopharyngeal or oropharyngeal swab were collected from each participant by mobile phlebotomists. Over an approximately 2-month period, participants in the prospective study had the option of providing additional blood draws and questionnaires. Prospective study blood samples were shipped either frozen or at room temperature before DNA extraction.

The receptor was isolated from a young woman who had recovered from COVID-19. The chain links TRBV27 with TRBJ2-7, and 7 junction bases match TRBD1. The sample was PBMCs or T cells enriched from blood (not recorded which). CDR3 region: CASSTHPEQGTYEQYF. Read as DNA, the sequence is TGTGCCAGCAGTACTCACCCCGAACAGGGGACCTACGAGCAGTACTTC.